The present T cell receptor beta chain was sequenced within a study of blood T cell repertoires in COVID-19. The CDR3 sequence is 15 residues long. Deletions cut 0 bases from V and 3 bases from J, with 11 bases between. Looked up from germline, CDR1 is MNHNS and CDR2 is SASEGT. TCRdb keeps only in-frame clones here, not all; method: immunoSEQ multiplex PCR. The sample consists of about 300,000 clones, approximately 91% of them appearing once. This clonotype was obtained from a man between 60 and 70 years old who had recovered from COVID-19. The source material was PBMCs or T cells enriched from blood (not recorded which). The chain combines TRBV6-1 with TRBJ1-2; D might be TRBD1 (5 bases). The CDR3 region is CASSEAATEHYGYTF. The CDR3 DNA follows: TGTGCCAGCAGTGAAGCGGCGACAGAACACTATGGCTACACCTTC.